The clone carrying this TCR beta chain was seen only a few times. Its antigen is unknown. TCRdb used MiXCR to reprocess the reads, holding one entry per CDR3 protein. The table records 630,000 or so distinct CDR3 sequences, roughly a quarter of them present only once. The CDR3 totals 15 residues. With 1 base removed from V and 6 bases from J, the gap between germline ends came to 14 bases. Germline assignment: CDR1 LNHDA and CDR2 SQIVND (reference sequence). This entry comes from a study of T cell repertoires in cytomegalovirus infection. Study-level information: An indication of both CMV infection and matching HLA type came from public TCR beta signatures. Study findings and constraints: CMV carriers having the relevant HLA were flagged by cumulative public TCR beta family frequency. Predominance within the ex vivo response was attributable to HLA-C-restricted CMV-specific TCR beta clonotypes.

The sequenced sample consisted of CD8+ T cells from PBMCs. The chain recombines TRBV19 with TRBJ2-3; possibly TRBD2 for D (5 bases). The TCR sequence derives from a human donor in good health (CMV status not recorded). Some clones in this sample may be carry-over from other donors' samples. CDR3 in amino acids: CASSIGDGDSDTQYF. For the CDR3, the DNA is TGTGCCAGTAGTATAGGCGACGGGGATTCGGATACGCAGTATTTT.